Listed here are 18 T cell receptor beta chains from one sample, sequenced in a study of T cell responses to AZD1222 COVID-19 vaccine. The assay was immunoSEQ multiplex PCR, and TCRdb's table has in-frame clones only and misses some. The profile shows about 150,000 clones, over 80% of them singletons. The material was peripheral blood, obtained 28 days after the second AZD1222 dose. These receptors were collected from an adult who received the AZD1222 COVID-19 vaccine.

This chain connects TRBV6-5 to TRBJ1-5; D possibly corresponds to TRBD1 (6 bases). Germline loops: CDR1 MNHEY, CDR2 SVGAGI. This CDR3 comprises 13 residues. V was cut by 4 bases and J by 5 bases, with 9 bases left in between. As DNA, the CDR3 is TGTGCCAGCAGTTTGGACAGAGATCAGCCCCAGCATTTT. As protein: CASSLDRDQPQHF.

V is TRBV7-2 and J is TRBJ2-3, with D possibly being TRBD1 (5 bases). The germline CDR1 and CDR2 sequences are SGHTA and FQGNSA. V shed 5 bases and J shed 2 bases, with 17 bases lying between them. This CDR3 comprises 16 residues. The CDR3 is CASSPIGAELTDTQYF. CDR3 nucleotides: TGTGCCAGCAGCCCGATAGGGGCGGAACTCACAGATACGCAGTATTTT.

This clone came up once. DNA of the CDR3: TGTGCCAGCAGTTTCACCAGGACAGGGCTAGGAGACACCATATATTTT. This codes for CASSFTRTGLGDTIYF. This chain connects TRBV28 to TRBJ1-3; the match to TRBD1 covers 8 bases. Trimming removed 3 bases from V and 8 bases from J; junction bases left unmatched: 12. The CDR3 runs to 16 residues. Germline V gene sequence: CDR1 MDHEN, CDR2 SYDVKM.

Only a few counts were recorded for this clone. This chain links TRBV5-8 with TRBJ2-1, with a tentative D call TRBD2 (5 bases). Germline CDR1 reads SGHTS; CDR2 reads YDEGEE. This CDR3 is 17 amino acids long. The ends were cut back, 4 bases at V and 2 bases at J, with 19 bases in the middle. The CDR3 reads CASSIDGLARPYNEQFF. The CDR3 DNA is TGTGCCAGCAGCATCGATGGGCTAGCCCGCCCCTACAATGAGCAGTTCTTC.

This chain uses TRBV11-2 with TRBJ2-7; TRBD1 agrees at 9 bases. The V gene end was trimmed by 5 bases and the J gene end by 2 bases; junction bases not matched to a gene: 7. CDR3 size: 15 residues. Germline CDR1 reads SGHAT; CDR2 reads FQNNGV. DNA for the CDR3: TGTGCCAGCAGCCGGGACAGGGAGGTCACCTACGAGCAGTACTTC. It encodes CASSRDREVTYEQYF.

The V call is TRBV2, the J call TRBJ2-3; 8 positions agree with TRBD1. This CDR3 has 14 amino acids. Germline V CDR1 and CDR2: SNHLY, FYNNEI. The trim removed 6 bases at V and 4 bases at J, leaving 6 bases unmatched. The CDR3 coding sequence is TGTGCCAGCAGCGGACAGGGTTTGCCAGATACGCAGTATTTT. Translated: CASSGQGLPDTQYF.

This chain uses TRBV7-2 with TRBJ2-1, with D maybe TRBD1 (5 bases). The V gene lost 3 bases and the J gene lost 5 bases, with 8 bases spanning the gap. The CDR3 sequence is 13 residues long. Germline CDR1 and CDR2: SGHTA and FQGNSA. Written as DNA, the CDR3 is TGTGCCAGCAGCTTTATGGGGCACAATGAGCAGTTCTTC. It yields the protein CASSFMGHNEQFF.

The chain couples TRBV27 to TRBJ2-1; D not resolved. CDR1 is MNHEY, CDR2 SMNVEV, per germline (reference sequence). The germline V and J ends were trimmed by 5 bases and 7 bases, with 24 bases remaining between them. This CDR3 spans 17 amino acids. The CDR3 DNA is TGTGCCAGCAGTCCATCTCCTGGGTCCCCGGATAGGAATGAGCAGTTCTTC. This encodes CASSPSPGSPDRNEQFF.

The V and J genes are TRBV9 and TRBJ2-3, with D perhaps being TRBD1 or TRBD2 (5 bases each). The germline V gene has CDR1 SGDLS and CDR2 YYNGEE. The CDR3 sequence is 13 residues long. V lost 3 bases, J lost 4 bases, and 9 bases lay in between. The CDR3 is CASSAGTADTQYF. The CDR3 region has the DNA TGTGCCAGCAGCGCCGGGACCGCAGATACGCAGTATTTT.

The rearrangement links TRBV7-2 to TRBJ2-7; 9 nucleotides match TRBD1. CDR1 and CDR2 from the germline V gene are SGHTA and FQGNSA. The CDR3 contains 15 residues. J was trimmed by 3 bases and V by 1 base; bases with no gene match: 4. The CDR3 DNA reads TGTGCCAGCAGCTTAGTCGGGACAGGGATCTACGAGCAGTACTTC. It yields the protein CASSLVGTGIYEQYF. Full variable domain (missing parts from reference TRBV7-2 and TRBJ2-7): GAGVSQSPSNKVTEKGKDVELRCDPISGHTALYWYRQSLGQGLEFLIYFQGNSAPDKSGLPSDRFSAERTGGSVSTLTIQRTQQEDSAVYLCASSLVGTGIYEQYFGPGTRLTVT.

The genes are TRBV7-2 and TRBJ1-5; TRBD1 matches 11 bases. J was trimmed by 4 bases and V by 6 bases; bases with no gene match: 8. Germline CDR1 reads SGHTA; CDR2 reads FQGNSA. The length of the CDR3 is 16 residues. CDR3 amino acids: CASSSGQGAGNQPQHF. The CDR3 DNA sequence: TGTGCCAGCAGTTCCGGACAGGGGGCTGGTAATCAGCCCCAGCATTTT. Supplemented by reference TRBV7-2 and TRBJ1-5, the full variable domain reads GAGVSQSPSNKVTEKGKDVELRCDPISGHTALYWYRQSLGQGLEFLIYFQGNSAPDKSGLPSDRFSAERTGGSVSTLTIQRTQQEDSAVYLCASSSGQGAGNQPQHFGDGTRLSIL.

This rearrangement joins TRBV5-8 to TRBJ1-4, with D unresolved. Between the trimmed V and J ends, which lost 4 bases and 5 bases, there was a span of 18 bases. The CDR3 covers 16 residues. From germline, CDR1 is SGHTS and CDR2 YDEGEE. CDR3 in amino acids: CASSPTWEEKNEKLFF. The CDR3 bases are TGTGCCAGCAGCCCGACCTGGGAGGAGAAAAATGAAAAACTGTTTTTT.

V gene TRBV7-8 combines with J gene TRBJ2-1, with D perhaps TRBD2 (6 bases). CDR1 is SGHVS, CDR2 FQNEAQ, per germline. Deletions cut 0 bases from V and 7 bases from J, with 25 bases between. This CDR3 is 19 amino acids long. CDR3 residues: CASSLARSSAGSAGNEQFF. The CDR3 DNA sequence: TGTGCCAGCAGCTTAGCGCGGTCGTCTGCCGGTTCCGCGGGGAATGAGCAGTTCTTC.

V is TRBV7-3 and J is TRBJ1-2; 8 nucleotides align to TRBD1. The CDR3 loop spans 17 amino acids. Germline CDR1 reads SGHTA; CDR2 reads FQGTGA. The ends lost 11 bases at V and 8 bases at J; junction bases unmatched: 25. CDR3: CAETTQNGDRYSFGYTF. CDR3 nucleotides: TGTGCCGAAACGACCCAAAACGGGGACAGGTACTCTTTCGGCTACACCTTC.

The V gene is TRBV9, the J gene TRBJ1-6; a weak D match, TRBD1 (6 bases). CDR3 length equals 14 residues. The ends were cut back, 2 bases at V and 8 bases at J, with 11 bases in the middle. Germline-derived CDR1 and CDR2 are SGDLS and YYNGEE. The CDR3 nucleotides are TGTGCCAGCAGCGTTAGGGGGGGCGATTCACCCCTCCACTTT. Amino acids: CASSVRGGDSPLHF.

The CDR3 region has the DNA TGTGCCAGCAGCTTTGGGTCGACAGGCTACGAGCAGTACTTC. Protein: CASSFGSTGYEQYF. The V gene is TRBV7-2, the J gene TRBJ2-7; D perhaps matches TRBD1 (6 bases). Trimming cost V 3 bases and J 3 bases, with 12 bases left between them. Germline lookup yields CDR1 SGHTA and CDR2 FQGNSA. The CDR3 is 14 amino acids.

The rearrangement links TRBV5-1 to TRBJ2-7, with TRBD2 matching 11 bases. This CDR3 has 17 amino acids. The J segment lost 7 bases and the V segment lost 5 bases, leaving 17 bases of the junction unmatched. CDR1 and CDR2 from the germline V gene are SGHRS and YFSETQ. CDR3 coding DNA: TGCGCCAGCAGTGTGATTAGCGGGAGGGCCGGGCAATCAGAGCAGTACTTC. Its protein is CASSVISGRAGQSEQYF.

The chain links TRBV6-1 to TRBJ2-2; D gene uncertain. With 0 bases removed from V and 9 bases from J, the gap between germline ends came to 11 bases. There are 14 residues in the CDR3. Germline V gives CDR1 MNHNS, CDR2 SASEGT. The CDR3: CASSEALQVWELFF. DNA of the CDR3: TGTGCCAGCAGTGAAGCGCTTCAGGTGTGGGAGCTGTTTTTT.